The present T cell receptor beta chain was sequenced within a study of blood T cell repertoires in COVID-19. Study-level information: Donors in the United States, Italy and Spain gave samples during acute or convalescent COVID-19. PBMCs, B-cell-depleted T cells, or T cells were the source of the cDNA or gDNA that made up the material.

This clone was detected only a few times. During active infection, Seattle patients enrolled and were then monitored through disease. The assay was immunoSEQ multiplex PCR, and TCRdb's table has in-frame clones only and misses some. The data contain some 320,000 clones, 85% to 90% of them seen just once; the ten biggest clones take up over 8.5%. Trimming removed 9 bases from V and 2 bases from J, with 14 bases in between. The germline V gene has CDR1 MGHDK and CDR2 SYGVNS. This CDR3 has 14 amino acids. This receptor was taken from a woman between 25 and 40 years old with COVID-19, enrolled during active disease. This chain joins TRBV25-1 and TRBJ1-3; tentative D call: TRBD1 (5 bases). The specimen sequenced was peripheral blood. In nucleotides, the CDR3 is TGTGCCAGTGGCCGGGGGGGGACTGGAAACACCATATATTTT. Translated, it gives CASGRGGTGNTIYF.